The entry below describes one T cell receptor beta chain. Its antigen remains unidentified. No much larger clone is present one base from it, and per-base qualities are unavailable. The data belong to a study of T cell responses to AZD1222 COVID-19 vaccine (dated by TCRdb to the early 2020s). Study-level background: Because spike-specific TCR depth and breadth did not differ between the two schedules, AZD1222 recipients who got a second dose at roughly 4 weeks were pooled with those who got a second dose at roughly 12 weeks. Trial participants were enrolled by age into 18-55, 56-69 and 70-plus year subgroups, with 148, 28 and 57 TCR-sequenced participants respectively. TCR sequencing was performed for roughly 240 trial participants, of whom about 200 were given two doses of AZD1222 and approximately 25 were given two doses of MenACWY control vaccine. The investigation overall reported the following: Conclusions about previously exposed vaccinees were limited because only six or seven AZD1222 recipients were SARS-CoV-2 seropositive at baseline. Because no day 14 peak-response samples were available, the repertoires could be characterized only after the peak T cell response. Nearly half of unique spike-specific TCRs reportedly recognized epitopes outside regions mutated in the B.1.351 and B.1.1.7 variants. The whole spike protein was spanned by vaccine-associated CD4 TCRs, and dominant responses were seen in regions 160-218 and 743-854. After two AZD1222 doses, spike-specific TCR breadth and depth were significantly higher than at day 0 and than in MenACWY recipients. Most participants were white British and females outnumbered males, and the authors suggested that clonal diversity may have been underestimated. In the small 56-69-year group, the increase in depth fell short of significance, most likely because of low power.

The CDR3 goes from the cysteine to the phenylalanine over 16 residues. Only the CDR3 part of the read is kept: 48 bases, read in frame from the first base. V lost 2 bases and J lost 0 bases, and the count of bases not matched to a germline gene is 2. CDR1 MNHEY and CDR2 SVGAGI are derived from the germline V gene. The CDR3 regions of human TCRbeta chains were analyzed by immunosequencing. On the study's bioinformatics: Repertoire TCRs were checked for matches against a reference library of SARS-CoV-2-specific TCRs that had been generated using the MIRA antigen-specificity platform. Breadth was defined as the fraction of unique TCRs that were SARS-CoV-2-associated, and depth was defined as the fraction of total T cells that were SARS-CoV-2-associated. Using the MIRA data, each spike-specific TCR was assigned both to the spike region to which the TCR was reactive and to a CD4 or CD8 class. Log10-transformed breadth and depth values were compared by one-way ANOVA with Sidak's multiple comparisons tests. The clones in this table, taken by TCRdb from immuneACCESS, are in-frame only. Not every clone is retained; where verified, under half of the shortfall comes from an unresolved V gene, and the cause of the rest is unknown. The V and J calls and the clone size are those of that table, but D and trimming were determined from the DNA. This sample gives around 120,000 clones in total; around 92% of them show up just once. The ten largest make up 4.4% of the sample.

The time point label corresponds to: baseline before first vaccination. The vaccinee samples were drawn from two UK trials, COV001 and COV002, one of which was a single-blind randomized controlled phase 2/3 trial testing AZD1222 (ChAdOx1 nCoV-19) in healthy adults. For TCRbeta chain sequencing, PBMC samples from trial participants were taken at day 0 and at day 28 after the second dose. The material sequenced was peripheral blood, taken on day 0 of AZD1222 vaccination. Recombination joined TRBV6-5 with TRBJ1-1; the central 11 bases match TRBD1. The TCR comes from an adult in good health. The nucleotide sequence is given as TGTGCCAGCAGTTACGGACAGGGGGCTTTGAACACTGAAGCTTTCTTT. It translates as CASSYGQGALNTEAFF.